Following are 18 T cell receptor beta chains from one sample sequenced in a study of vaccination and CD4 T cells after COVID-19. Their antigens remain unidentified. Treatment denoted: approximately nine-day PBMC culture with coronavirus spike peptide pools or control peptides (ViraFEST assay). An unexposed donor provided the CD4+ T cells, which were collected before the COVID-19 pandemic (2011-2018). An Oncomine TCR Beta short-read assay was used to sequence the DNA from cultured CD4+ T cells. One entry per CDR3 protein results from TCRdb running MiXCR on the PCR reads. The sample contains approximately 8,600 distinct CDR3 sequences, around 50% of which appear only once. The sequenced sample was CD4+ T cells from blood, cultured in vitro. These receptors all stem from a human donor in good health.

The chain is built from TRBV12-3 or TRBV12-4 and TRBJ1-5; 7 nucleotides align to TRBD1. V trimming: 7 bases; J trimming: 1 base; junction bases outside the gene matches: 10. This CDR3 is built from 16 residues. Here the CDR3 reads CASKASGRGSNQPQHF. The CDR3 DNA follows: TGTGCCAGCAAAGCATCGGGCAGGGGGAGCAATCAGCCCCAGCATTTT.

The chain is built from TRBV7-2 and TRBJ2-1, with 10 positions matching TRBD1. Germline V CDR1 and CDR2: SGHTA, FQGNSA. The V and J ends lost 3 bases and 14 bases, in that order; junction bases with no gene match: 4. This CDR3 contains 12 residues. The CDR3 region has the DNA TGTGCCAGCAGCTTTTTTGGGACAGGGGAGTTCTTC. Translated: CASSFFGTGEFF.

This sequence joins TRBV12-5 and TRBJ2-4; unclear D gene. The CDR3 has 16 residues. CDR1 and CDR2 (germline): LGHNT, FRNRAP. V dropped 0 bases and J dropped 0 bases, with 9 bases sitting between them. The DNA for the CDR3 is TGTGCTAGTGGTTTGGTACACGATCTAGCCAAAAACATTCAGTACTTC. Translation gives CASGLVHDLAKNIQYF.

The chain recombines TRBV7-2 with TRBJ1-5; TRBD1 might be the D (5 bases). The CDR3 is made up of 14 amino acids. V lost 5 bases to trimming and J lost 5 bases, with 13 bases between them. From germline, CDR1 is SGHTA and CDR2 FQGNSA. CDR3: CASSAMGGYQPQHF. CDR3 sequence (DNA): TGTGCCAGCAGCGCGATGGGGGGTTATCAGCCCCAGCATTTT.

The genes are TRBV7-2 and TRBJ2-3; the D gene is possibly TRBD2 (7 bases). The length of the CDR3 is 16 residues. V lost 3 bases to trimming and J lost 0 bases, with 13 bases between them. The germline gives CDR1 SGHTA, CDR2 FQGNSA. CDR3: CASSLGASGSTDTQYF. As DNA, the CDR3 is TGTGCCAGCAGCTTGGGGGCTAGCGGAAGCACAGATACGCAGTATTTT.

This clonotype occurred a few times. The V call is TRBV20-1, the J call TRBJ2-2; 8 nucleotides agree with TRBD2. CDR3 length: 16 amino acids. After removal of 1 base from V and 1 base from J, the junction contained 5 bases not matched to a gene. Germline V gene sequence: CDR1 DFQATT, CDR2 SNEGSKA (reference sequence). CDR3 sequence reads: CSARALGLENTGELFF. In nucleotides, the CDR3 is TGCAGTGCTAGAGCATTGGGACTAGAGAACACCGGGGAGCTGTTTTTT.

The chain uses TRBV6-2 or TRBV6-3 and TRBJ2-1, with D perhaps TRBD2 (6 bases). The CDR3 is made up of 16 amino acids. The germline gives CDR1 MNHEY, CDR2 SVGEGT. Trimming removed 2 bases from V and 7 bases from J, with 18 bases in between. CDR3 in DNA: TGTGCCAGCAGTTACCCAAACGGCCCCCGGGGGAATGAGCAGTTCTTC. Its translation is CASSYPNGPRGNEQFF.

This clonotype was detected only a few times. V and J are TRBV5-8 and TRBJ1-5; 12 positions match TRBD1. This CDR3 region has 15 residues. V gave up 0 bases and J gave up 11 bases; unmatched junction bases: 6. Germline CDR1 is SGHTS and CDR2 is YDEGEE. In nucleotides, the CDR3 is TGTGCCAGCAGCTTGGGTGGGACAGGGGGCATGACCCAGCATTTT. Its translation is CASSLGGTGGMTQHF.

The sample holds one count of this clonotype. The rearrangement links TRBV5-4 to TRBJ1-2; D remains unclear. V was shortened by 0 bases and J by 4 bases, with 10 bases between the two germline ends. Germline V gene data show CDR1 as SGHNT and CDR2 as YYREEE (reference sequence). There are 14 residues in the CDR3. In DNA, the CDR3 is TGTGCCAGCAGCTTGGACACCGACATCTATGGCTACACCTTC. Translated: CASSLDTDIYGYTF.

The CDR3 sequence is CASSYKGYNEQFF. CDR3 DNA: TGTGCCAGCAGTTACAAGGGGTACAATGAGCAGTTCTTC. The gene calls are TRBV6-5 and TRBJ2-1; D possibly corresponds to TRBD1 (5 bases). From germline, CDR1 is MNHEY and CDR2 SVGAGI. The V end was cut by 2 bases, the J end by 4 bases, with 6 bases between. This CDR3 has 13 amino acids.

This clonotype was recorded a few times. The chain carries TRBV5-1 and TRBJ1-2; 7 nucleotides align to TRBD1. Germline CDR1 and CDR2: SGHRS and YFSETQ. The CDR3 covers 14 residues. V trimming: 0 bases; J trimming: 5 bases; junction bases outside the gene matches: 4. The CDR3 loop reads CASSLDRGGYGYTF. For the CDR3, the DNA is TGCGCCAGCAGCTTGGACAGGGGTGGGTATGGCTACACCTTC.

This clonotype was detected only a few times. The rearrangement joins TRBV7-9 to TRBJ1-2; no reliable D call. Germline V CDR1 and CDR2: SEHNR, FQNEAQ (reference sequence). The CDR3 length is 15 residues. The germline V and J ends were trimmed by 5 bases and 0 bases, with 13 bases remaining between them. The CDR3: CASSLKARPNYGYTF. The CDR3, as DNA: TGTGCCAGCAGCCTTAAGGCACGCCCTAACTATGGCTACACCTTC.

The chain carries TRBV7-8 and TRBJ2-3; D uncertain. This CDR3 region has 14 residues. The V and J ends lost 1 base and 8 bases respectively, with 13 bases between them. Per germline, CDR1 SGHVS and CDR2 FQNEAQ. CDR3 in amino acids: CASSLVGVGSTQYF. The CDR3 DNA follows: TGTGCCAGCAGCTTAGTGGGTGTGGGTAGTACGCAGTATTTT.

The chain is built from TRBV6-5 and TRBJ1-1, with a weak D call TRBD1 (5 bases). Germline V gene data show CDR1 as MNHEY and CDR2 as SVGAGI. This CDR3 contains 17 residues. Trimming took off 0 bases at V and 4 bases at J, with 18 bases between the two ends. DNA of the CDR3: TGTGCCAGCAGTTACTCACCCTCAACAGGTCGGGGCACTGAAGCTTTCTTT. Encoded protein: CASSYSPSTGRGTEAFF.

This clonotype was recorded a few times. The chain is built from TRBV20-1 and TRBJ2-1; a possible D gene is TRBD2 (5 bases). From germline, CDR1 is DFQATT and CDR2 SNEGSKA (reference sequence). This CDR3 region has 16 residues. Deletions cut 4 bases from V and 0 bases from J, with 16 bases between. The CDR3 region has the DNA TGCAGTGCTAAATCTGCGGAAGGGAGCTCCTACAATGAGCAGTTCTTC. It codes for CSAKSAEGSSYNEQFF.

The chain links TRBV7-2 to TRBJ2-7, with 10 bases fitting TRBD2. CDR3 length: 15 amino acids. The ends lost 6 bases at V and 4 bases at J; junction bases unmatched: 9. Per the germline V gene, CDR1 is SGHTA and CDR2 is FQGNSA. The CDR3 reads CASSGVRTSGYEQYF. CDR3 nucleotides: TGTGCCAGCAGTGGGGTGAGGACTAGCGGTTACGAGCAGTACTTC.

The chain recombines TRBV18 with TRBJ2-3; TRBD1 is a possible D gene (6 bases). CDR3 size: 16 residues. V lost 3 bases and J 0 bases, leaving 13 bases between the germline ends. Germline CDR1 KGHSH, CDR2 LQKENI. CDR3 residues: CASSPQGHISTDTQYF. In nucleotides, the CDR3 is TGTGCCAGCTCACCTCAGGGACACATCAGCACAGATACGCAGTATTTT.

This chain connects TRBV20-1 to TRBJ2-1; the match to TRBD1 covers 7 bases. The CDR3 totals 21 residues. The V and J ends lost 0 bases and 3 bases, in that order; junction bases with no gene match: 23. Germline lookup yields CDR1 DFQATT and CDR2 SNEGSKA (reference sequence). As DNA, the CDR3 is TGCAGTGCTAGAGATTCAGGCGGTTCATGGGGACAGAGGTTGCTCTACAATGAGCAGTTCTTC. Protein product: CSARDSGGSWGQRLLYNEQFF.